This TCR beta chain was retrieved from a study of cytomegalovirus exposure and HLA in healthy donors. Notes on the study in general: Cytomegalovirus association was assigned to approximately 160 TCR beta chains.

Data came from immunoSEQ multiplex PCR; TCRdb stores just in-frame clones and leaves some out. Of 95,000 to 150,000 clones in the sample, over 75% were seen once. Losses at the gene ends were 4 bases for V and 0 bases for J; bases not matched to a gene: 4. Germline V CDR1 and CDR2: SGHNT, YENEEA. This CDR3 region has 16 residues. Concerning this clone itself: The antigen remains unidentified.

The sample was PBMCs. This sequence originates from a woman in her twenties or thirties in good health and CMV-seronegative. This chain links TRBV11-3 with TRBJ1-3; TRBD1 matches at 9 bases. The CDR3 DNA sequence: TGTGCCAGCAGCTCGACAGGGGGTAACTCTGGAAACACCATATATTTT. Its protein is CASSSTGGNSGNTIYF. The full variable domain, completed using reference TRBV11-3 and TRBJ1-3, is EAGVVQSPRYKIIEKKQPVAFWCNPISGHNTLYWYLQNLGQGPELLIRYENEEAVDDSQLPKDRFSAERLKGVDSTLKIQPAELGDSAVYLCASSSTGGNSGNTIYFGEGSWLTVV.